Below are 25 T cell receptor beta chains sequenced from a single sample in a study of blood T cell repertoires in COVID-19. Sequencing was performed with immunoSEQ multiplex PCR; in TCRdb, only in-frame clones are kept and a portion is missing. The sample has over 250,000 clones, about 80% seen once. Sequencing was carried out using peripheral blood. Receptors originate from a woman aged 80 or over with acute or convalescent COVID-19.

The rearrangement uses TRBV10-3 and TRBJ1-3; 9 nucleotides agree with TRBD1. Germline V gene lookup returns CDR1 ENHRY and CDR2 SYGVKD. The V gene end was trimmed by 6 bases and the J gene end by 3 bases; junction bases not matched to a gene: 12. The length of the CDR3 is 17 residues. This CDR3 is CAISTGTGQNFGNTIYF. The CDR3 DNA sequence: TGTGCCATCAGCACCGGGACAGGGCAAAACTTTGGAAACACCATATATTTT.

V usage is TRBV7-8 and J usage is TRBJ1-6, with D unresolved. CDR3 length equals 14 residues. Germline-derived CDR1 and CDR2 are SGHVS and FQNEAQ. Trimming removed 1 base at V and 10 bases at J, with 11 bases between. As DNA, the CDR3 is TGTGCCAGCAGCTTAGGAGGTCACGAGTCACCCCTCCACTTT. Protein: CASSLGGHESPLHF.

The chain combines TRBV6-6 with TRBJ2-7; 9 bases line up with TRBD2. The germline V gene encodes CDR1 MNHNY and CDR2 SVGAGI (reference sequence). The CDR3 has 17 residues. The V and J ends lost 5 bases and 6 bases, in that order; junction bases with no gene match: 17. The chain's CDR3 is CASSLPGGVAGVSEQYF. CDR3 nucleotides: TGTGCCAGCAGTCTACCCGGGGGAGTAGCGGGAGTGTCCGAGCAGTACTTC.

Here the CDR3 reads CASSLAYRIQETQYF. CDR3 DNA: TGTGCCAGCAGCTTGGCTTACAGGATACAAGAGACCCAGTACTTC. This chain links TRBV5-5 with TRBJ2-5, with D perhaps matching TRBD1 (5 bases). The CDR3 totals 15 residues. V lost 0 bases to trimming and J lost 2 bases, with 11 bases between them. Germline V gene data show CDR1 as SGHKS and CDR2 as YYEKEE (reference sequence).

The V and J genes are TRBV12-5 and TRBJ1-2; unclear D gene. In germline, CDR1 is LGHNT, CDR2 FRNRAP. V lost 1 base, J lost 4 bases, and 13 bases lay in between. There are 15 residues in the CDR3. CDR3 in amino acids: CASGLGEGRIYGYTF. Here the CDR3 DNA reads TGTGCTAGTGGTTTGGGAGAGGGCCGGATCTATGGCTACACCTTC.

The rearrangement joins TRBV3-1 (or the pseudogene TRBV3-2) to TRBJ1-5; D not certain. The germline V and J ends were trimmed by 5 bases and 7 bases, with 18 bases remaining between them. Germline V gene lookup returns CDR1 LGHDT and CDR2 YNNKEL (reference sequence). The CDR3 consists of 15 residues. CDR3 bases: TGTGCCAGCAGCGCCGCAGGACTTCTTGAACAGCCCCAGCATTTT. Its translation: CASSAAGLLEQPQHF.

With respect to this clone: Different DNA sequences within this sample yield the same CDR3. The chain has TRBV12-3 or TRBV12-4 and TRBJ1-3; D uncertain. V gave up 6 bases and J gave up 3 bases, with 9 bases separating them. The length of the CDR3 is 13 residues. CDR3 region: CASSPFSGNTIYF. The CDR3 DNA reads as TGTGCCAGCAGCCCCTTCAGTGGAAACACCATATATTTT.

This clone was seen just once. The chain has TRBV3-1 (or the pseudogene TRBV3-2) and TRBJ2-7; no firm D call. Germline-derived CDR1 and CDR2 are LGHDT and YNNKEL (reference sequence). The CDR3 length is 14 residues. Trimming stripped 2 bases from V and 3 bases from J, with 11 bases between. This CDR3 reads CASSQNTINYEQYF. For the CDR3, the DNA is TGTGCCAGCAGCCAAAACACAATTAACTACGAGCAGTACTTC.

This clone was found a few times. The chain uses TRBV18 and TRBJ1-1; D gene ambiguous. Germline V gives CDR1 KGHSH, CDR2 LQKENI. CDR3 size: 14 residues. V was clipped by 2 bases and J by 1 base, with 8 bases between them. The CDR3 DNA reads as TGTGCCAGCTCACCAGGGCGGGAGAACACTGAAGCTTTCTTT. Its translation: CASSPGRENTEAFF.

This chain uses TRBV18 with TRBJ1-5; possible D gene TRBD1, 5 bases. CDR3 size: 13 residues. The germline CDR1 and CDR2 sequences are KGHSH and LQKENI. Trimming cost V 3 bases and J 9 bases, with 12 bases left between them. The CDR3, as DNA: TGTGCCAGCTCACCTGGGACTACAAGGCCCCAGCATTTT. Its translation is CASSPGTTRPQHF.

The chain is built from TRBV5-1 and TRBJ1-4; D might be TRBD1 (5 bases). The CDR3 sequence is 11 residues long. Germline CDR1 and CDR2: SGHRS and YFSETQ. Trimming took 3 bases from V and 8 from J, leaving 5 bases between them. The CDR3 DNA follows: TGCGCCAGCAGCTCAGGGGAAAAACTGTTTTTT. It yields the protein CASSSGEKLFF.

CDR3 sequence (DNA): TGTGCCAGCTCACCACCTTGGAGCTCTGGAAACACCATATATTTT. Translation: CASSPPWSSGNTIYF. The J gene is TRBJ1-3, the V gene TRBV18; unclear D gene. The V and J ends lost 0 bases and 0 bases respectively, with 6 bases between them. Germline CDR1 is KGHSH and CDR2 is LQKENI. The CDR3 spans 15 residues.

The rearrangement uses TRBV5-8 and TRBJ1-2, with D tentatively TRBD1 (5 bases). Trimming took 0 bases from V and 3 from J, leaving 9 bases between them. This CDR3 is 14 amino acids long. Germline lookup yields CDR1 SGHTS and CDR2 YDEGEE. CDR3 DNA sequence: TGTGCCAGCAGCTTGGGGGGCGCAGACTATGGCTACACCTTC. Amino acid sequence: CASSLGGADYGYTF.

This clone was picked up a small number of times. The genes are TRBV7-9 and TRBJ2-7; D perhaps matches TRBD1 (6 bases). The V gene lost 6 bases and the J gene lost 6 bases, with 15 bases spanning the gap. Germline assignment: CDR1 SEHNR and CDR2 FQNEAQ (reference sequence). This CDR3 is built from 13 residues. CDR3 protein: CASSLPGEFEQYF. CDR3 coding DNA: TGTGCCAGCAGTCTCCCAGGGGAGTTCGAGCAGTACTTC. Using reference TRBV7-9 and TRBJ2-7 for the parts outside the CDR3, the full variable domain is DTGVSQNPRHKITKRGQNVTFRCDPISEHNRLYWYRQTLGQGPEFLTYFQNEAQLEKSRLLSDRFSAERPKGSFSTLEIQRTEQGDSAMYLCASSLPGEFEQYFGPGTRLTVT.

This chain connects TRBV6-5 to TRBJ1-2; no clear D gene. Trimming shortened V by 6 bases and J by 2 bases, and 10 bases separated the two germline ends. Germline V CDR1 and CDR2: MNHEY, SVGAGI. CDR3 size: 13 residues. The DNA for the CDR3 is TGTGCCAGCAGCGGACTTCTCAACTATGGCTACACCTTC. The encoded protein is CASSGLLNYGYTF.

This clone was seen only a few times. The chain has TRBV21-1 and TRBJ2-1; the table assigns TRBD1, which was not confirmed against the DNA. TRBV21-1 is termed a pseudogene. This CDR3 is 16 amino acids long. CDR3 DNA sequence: TGTGCCAGCAGTACTACCACTGGACAGGGATGGATGGGGCAGTTCTTC. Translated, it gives CASSTTTGQGWMGQFF.

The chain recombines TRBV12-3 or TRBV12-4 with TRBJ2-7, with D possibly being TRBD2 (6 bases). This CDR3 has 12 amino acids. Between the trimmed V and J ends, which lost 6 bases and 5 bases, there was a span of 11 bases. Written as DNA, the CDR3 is TGTGCCAGCAGCCCCAGGAGGGACGAGCAGTACTTC. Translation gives CASSPRRDEQYF.

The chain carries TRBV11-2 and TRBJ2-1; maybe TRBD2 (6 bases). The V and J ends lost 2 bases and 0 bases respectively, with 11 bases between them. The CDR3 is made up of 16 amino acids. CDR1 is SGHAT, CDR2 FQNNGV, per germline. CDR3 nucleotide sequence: TGTGCCAGCAGCTTATTTATCGGGAGCTCCTACAATGAGCAGTTCTTC. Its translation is CASSLFIGSSYNEQFF.

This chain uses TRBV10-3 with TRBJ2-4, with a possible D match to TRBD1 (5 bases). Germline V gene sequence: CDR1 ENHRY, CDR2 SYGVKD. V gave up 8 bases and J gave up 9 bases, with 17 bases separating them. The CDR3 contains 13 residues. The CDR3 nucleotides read TGTGCCATCTCACCCACAGGAGAGGTCATTCAGTACTTC. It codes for CAISPTGEVIQYF.

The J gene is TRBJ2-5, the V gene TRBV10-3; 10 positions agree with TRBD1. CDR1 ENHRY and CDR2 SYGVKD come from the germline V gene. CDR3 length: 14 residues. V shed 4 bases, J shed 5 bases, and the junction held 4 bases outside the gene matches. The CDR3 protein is CAISGTGGGETQYF. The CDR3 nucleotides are TGTGCCATCAGTGGGACAGGGGGGGGTGAGACCCAGTACTTC.

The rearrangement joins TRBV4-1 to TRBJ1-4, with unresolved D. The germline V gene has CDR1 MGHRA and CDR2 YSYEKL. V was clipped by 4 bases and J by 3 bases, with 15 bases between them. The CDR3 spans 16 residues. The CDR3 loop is CASSPTAGRANEKLFF. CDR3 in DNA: TGCGCCAGCAGCCCGACGGCGGGGAGAGCTAATGAAAAACTGTTTTTT.

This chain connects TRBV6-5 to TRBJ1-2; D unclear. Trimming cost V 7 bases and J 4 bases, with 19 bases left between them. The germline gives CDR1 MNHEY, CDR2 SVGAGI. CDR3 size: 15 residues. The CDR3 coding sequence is TGTGCCAGCACAGCAGCAGACCGGGTCCTCTATGGCTACACCTTC. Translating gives CASTAADRVLYGYTF.

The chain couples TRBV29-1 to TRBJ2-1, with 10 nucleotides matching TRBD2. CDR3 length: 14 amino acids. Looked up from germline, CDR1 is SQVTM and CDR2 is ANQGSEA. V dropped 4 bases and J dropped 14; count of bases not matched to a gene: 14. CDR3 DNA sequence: TGCAGCGTTGGAAGTTGGACTAGCGGAGCCGAGGAGTTCTTC. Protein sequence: CSVGSWTSGAEEFF.

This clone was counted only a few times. CDR3 region: CASSFTGRLTEAFF. The CDR3 DNA is TGCGCCAGCAGCTTTACAGGGCGGCTCACTGAAGCTTTCTTT. The chain has TRBV5-1 and TRBJ1-1, with D maybe TRBD1 (6 bases). Germline CDR1 and CDR2: SGHRS and YFSETQ. The CDR3 is 14 amino acids. V lost 2 bases, J lost 4 bases, and 12 bases lay in between.

This chain's CDR3 is CASSKVTGAMNTEAFF. The CDR3 nucleotides read TGTGCCAGTAGTAAAGTGACAGGGGCCATGAACACTGAAGCTTTCTTT. This rearrangement joins TRBV19 to TRBJ1-1, with 8 positions matching TRBD1. The CDR3 length is 16 residues. Trimming cost V 4 bases and J 0 bases; bases outside gene matches: 7. Germline lookup yields CDR1 LNHDA and CDR2 SQIVND (reference sequence).